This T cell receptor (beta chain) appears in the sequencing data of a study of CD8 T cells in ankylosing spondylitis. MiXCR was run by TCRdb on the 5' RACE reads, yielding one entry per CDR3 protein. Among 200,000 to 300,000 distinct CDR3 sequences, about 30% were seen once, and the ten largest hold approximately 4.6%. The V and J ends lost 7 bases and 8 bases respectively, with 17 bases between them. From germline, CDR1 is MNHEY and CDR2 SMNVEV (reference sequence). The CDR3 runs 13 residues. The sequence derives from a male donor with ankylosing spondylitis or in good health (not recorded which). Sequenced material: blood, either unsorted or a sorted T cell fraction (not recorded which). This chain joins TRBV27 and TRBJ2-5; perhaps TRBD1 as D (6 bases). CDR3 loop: CASTHREKGTQYF. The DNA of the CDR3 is TGTGCCAGCACCCACAGGGAGAAAGGCACCCAGTACTTC.